The following is a T cell receptor (beta chain) sequence with its context. The germline CDR1 and CDR2 sequences are ENHRY and SYGVKD. CDR3 length: 12 residues. Trimming took 11 bases from V and 8 from J; bases not matched to a gene: 9. This entry is derived from a study of blood T cell repertoires in COVID-19. Study at large: T cells, B-cell-depleted T cells, or PBMCs supplied cDNA or gDNA.

The assay was immunoSEQ multiplex PCR, and TCRdb's table has in-frame clones only and misses some. The data contain about 340,000 clones, around 90% of them singletons. The TCR was taken from a woman aged 25 to 39 who had recovered from COVID-19. The sequenced material came from PBMCs or T cells enriched from blood (not recorded which). The chain links TRBV10-3 to TRBJ2-4; 7 bases map to TRBD2. CDR3 sequence (DNA): TGTGCCTCACGGGGGGAGGGCGACATTCAGTACTTC. It is translated as CASRGEGDIQYF.